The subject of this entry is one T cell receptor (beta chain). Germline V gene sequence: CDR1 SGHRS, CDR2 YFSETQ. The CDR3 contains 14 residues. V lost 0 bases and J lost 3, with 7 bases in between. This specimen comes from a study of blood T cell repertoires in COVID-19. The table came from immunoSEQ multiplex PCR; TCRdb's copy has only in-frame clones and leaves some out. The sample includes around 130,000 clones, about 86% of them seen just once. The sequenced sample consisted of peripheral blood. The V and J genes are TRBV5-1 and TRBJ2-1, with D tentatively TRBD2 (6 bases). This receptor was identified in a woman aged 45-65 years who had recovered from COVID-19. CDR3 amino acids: CASSLGGDYNEQFF. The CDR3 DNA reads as TGCGCCAGCAGCTTGGGCGGGGACTACAATGAGCAGTTCTTC.